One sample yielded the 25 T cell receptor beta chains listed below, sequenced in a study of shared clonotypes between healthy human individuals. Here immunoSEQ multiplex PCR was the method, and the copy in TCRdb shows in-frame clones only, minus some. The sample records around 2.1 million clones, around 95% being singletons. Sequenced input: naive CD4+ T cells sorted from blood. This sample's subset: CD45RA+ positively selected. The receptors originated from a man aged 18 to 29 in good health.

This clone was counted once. As DNA, the CDR3 is TGCGCCGGACACACAGGGGAGAACAATGAGCAGTTCTTC. Translation gives CAGHTGENNEQFF. The chain is built from TRBV5-1 and TRBJ2-1, with 7 bases identical to TRBD1. Germline trimming cut 10 bases from V and 5 bases from J; bases unmatched to any gene: 9. The length of the CDR3 is 13 residues. The germline CDR1 and CDR2 sequences are SGHRS and YFSETQ.

CDR3 protein: CATSRDLIEAFF. The CDR3 coding sequence is TGTGCCACCAGCAGAGATCTGATCGAAGCTTTCTTT. The chain couples TRBV15 to TRBJ1-1, with no clear D. The V and J ends lost 0 bases and 8 bases respectively, with 7 bases between them. CDR3 length: 12 residues. In germline, CDR1 is LNHNV, CDR2 YYDKDF (reference sequence).

The CDR3 DNA reads TGTGCCAGCAGTTGGGGGACAGGGGATCAGCCCCAGCATTTT. Its protein product is CASSWGTGDQPQHF. V and J are TRBV6-1 and TRBJ1-5; 10 bases line up with TRBD1. The germline V gene has CDR1 MNHNS and CDR2 SASEGT. The J segment lost 5 bases and the V segment lost 5 bases, leaving 3 bases of the junction unmatched. The CDR3 has 14 amino acids.

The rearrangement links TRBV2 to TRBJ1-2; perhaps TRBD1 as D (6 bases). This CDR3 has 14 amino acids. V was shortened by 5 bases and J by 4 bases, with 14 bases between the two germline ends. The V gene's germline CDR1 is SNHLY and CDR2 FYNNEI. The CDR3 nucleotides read TGTGCCAGCAGTCTACAGGGATTCATCTATGGCTACACCTTC. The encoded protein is CASSLQGFIYGYTF.

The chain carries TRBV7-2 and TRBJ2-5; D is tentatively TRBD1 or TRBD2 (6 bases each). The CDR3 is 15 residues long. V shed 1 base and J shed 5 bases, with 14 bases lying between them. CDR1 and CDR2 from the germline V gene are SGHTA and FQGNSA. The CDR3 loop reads CASSLGGRGWETQYF. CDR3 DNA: TGTGCCAGCAGCTTAGGGGGGCGGGGATGGGAGACCCAGTACTTC. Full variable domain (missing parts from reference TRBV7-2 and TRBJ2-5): GAGVSQSPSNKVTEKGKDVELRCDPISGHTALYWYRQSLGQGLEFLIYFQGNSAPDKSGLPSDRFSAERTGGSVSTLTIQRTQQEDSAVYLCASSLGGRGWETQYFGPGTRLLVL.

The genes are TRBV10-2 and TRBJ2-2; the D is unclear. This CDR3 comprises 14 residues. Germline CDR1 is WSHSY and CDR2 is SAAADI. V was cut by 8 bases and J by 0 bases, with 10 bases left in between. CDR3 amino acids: CASRARANTGELFF. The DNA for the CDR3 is TGCGCCAGCCGCGCCCGAGCGAACACCGGGGAGCTGTTTTTT.

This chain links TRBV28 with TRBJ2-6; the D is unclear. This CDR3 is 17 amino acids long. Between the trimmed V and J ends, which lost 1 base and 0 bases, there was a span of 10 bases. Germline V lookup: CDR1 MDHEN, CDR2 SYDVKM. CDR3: CASSLSTVSSGANVLTF. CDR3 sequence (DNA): TGTGCCAGCAGTTTATCAACAGTCTCCTCTGGGGCCAACGTCCTGACTTTC.

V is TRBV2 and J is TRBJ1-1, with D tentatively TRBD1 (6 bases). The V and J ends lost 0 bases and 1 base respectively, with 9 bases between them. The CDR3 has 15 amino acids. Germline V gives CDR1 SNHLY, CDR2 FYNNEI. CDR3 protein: CASSEANRANTEAFF. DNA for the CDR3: TGTGCCAGCAGTGAAGCCAACAGGGCGAACACTGAAGCTTTCTTT.

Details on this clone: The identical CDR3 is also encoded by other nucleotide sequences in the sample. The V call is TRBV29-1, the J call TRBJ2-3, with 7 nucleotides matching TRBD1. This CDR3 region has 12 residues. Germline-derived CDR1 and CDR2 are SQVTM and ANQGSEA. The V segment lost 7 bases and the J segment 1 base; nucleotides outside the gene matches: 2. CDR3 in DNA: TGCAGCGGGGGGACAGGCACAGATACGCAGTATTTT. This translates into CSGGTGTDTQYF.

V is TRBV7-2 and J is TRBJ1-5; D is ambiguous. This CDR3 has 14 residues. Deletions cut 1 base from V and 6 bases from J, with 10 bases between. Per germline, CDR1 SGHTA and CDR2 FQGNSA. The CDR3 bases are TGTGCCAGCAGCTTAGACAGCTCGGGTCAGCCCCAGCATTTT. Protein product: CASSLDSSGQPQHF.

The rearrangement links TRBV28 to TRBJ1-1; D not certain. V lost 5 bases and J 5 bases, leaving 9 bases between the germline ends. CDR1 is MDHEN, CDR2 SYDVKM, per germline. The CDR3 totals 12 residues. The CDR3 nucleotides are TGTGCCAGCAGTGTATTAATGACTGAAGCTTTCTTT. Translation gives CASSVLMTEAFF.

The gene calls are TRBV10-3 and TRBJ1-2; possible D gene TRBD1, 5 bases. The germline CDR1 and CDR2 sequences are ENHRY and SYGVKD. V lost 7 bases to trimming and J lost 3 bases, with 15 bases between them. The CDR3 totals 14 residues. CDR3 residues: CAITAGAGDYGYTF. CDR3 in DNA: TGTGCCATCACGGCGGGAGCGGGGGACTATGGCTACACCTTC.

The DNA for the CDR3 is TGCGCCAGCAGTGATTCGGGGACGGACACTGAAGCTTTCTTT. The encoded protein is CASSDSGTDTEAFF. The chain carries TRBV10-1 and TRBJ1-1; D possibly corresponds to TRBD1 (5 bases). The ends were cut back, 3 bases at V and 3 bases at J, with 11 bases in the middle. The CDR3 spans 14 residues. The V gene's germline CDR1 is WNHNN and CDR2 SYGVQD (reference sequence).

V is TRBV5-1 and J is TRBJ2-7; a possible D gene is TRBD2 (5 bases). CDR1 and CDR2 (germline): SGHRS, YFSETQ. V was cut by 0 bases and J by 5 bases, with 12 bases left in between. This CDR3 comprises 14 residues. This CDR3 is CASSLARLANEQYF. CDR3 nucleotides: TGCGCCAGCAGCTTGGCCCGGCTAGCCAACGAGCAGTACTTC. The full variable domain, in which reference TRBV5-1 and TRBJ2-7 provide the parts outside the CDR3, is KAGVTQTPRYLIKTRGQQVTLSCSPISGHRSVSWYQQTPGQGLQFLFEYFSETQRNKGNFPGRFSGRQFSNSRSEMNVSTLELGDSALYLCASSLARLANEQYFGPGTRLTVT.

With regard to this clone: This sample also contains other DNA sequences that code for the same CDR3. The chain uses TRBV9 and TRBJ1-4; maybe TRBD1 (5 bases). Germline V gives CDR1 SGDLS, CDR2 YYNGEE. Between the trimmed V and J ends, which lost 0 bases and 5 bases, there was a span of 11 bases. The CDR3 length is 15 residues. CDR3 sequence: CASSVGDGPNEKLFF. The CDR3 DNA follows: TGTGCCAGCAGCGTAGGGGACGGACCCAATGAAAAACTGTTTTTT.

The CDR3 nucleotides read TGTGCCAGCAGCTTAGGATGGCCGAAAGGACAGATGAACTATGGCTACACCTTC. Translated, it gives CASSLGWPKGQMNYGYTF. The chain has TRBV11-2 and TRBJ1-2, with TRBD1 as a possible D gene (6 bases). Looked up from germline, CDR1 is SGHAT and CDR2 is FQNNGV. The ends were cut back, 1 base at V and 2 bases at J, with 20 bases in the middle. The CDR3 is made up of 18 amino acids.

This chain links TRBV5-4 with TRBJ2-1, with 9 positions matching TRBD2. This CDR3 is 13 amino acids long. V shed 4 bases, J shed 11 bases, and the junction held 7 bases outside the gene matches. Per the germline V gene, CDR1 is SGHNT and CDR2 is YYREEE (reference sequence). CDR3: CASSPASGGQQFF. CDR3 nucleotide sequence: TGTGCCAGCAGCCCGGCCAGCGGGGGGCAGCAGTTCTTC.

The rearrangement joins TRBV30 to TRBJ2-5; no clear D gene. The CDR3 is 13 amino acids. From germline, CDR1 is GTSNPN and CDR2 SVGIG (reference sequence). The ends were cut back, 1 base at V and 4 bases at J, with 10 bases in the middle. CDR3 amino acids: CAWSAATLETQYF. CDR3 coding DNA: TGTGCCTGGAGTGCAGCAACCCTAGAGACCCAGTACTTC.

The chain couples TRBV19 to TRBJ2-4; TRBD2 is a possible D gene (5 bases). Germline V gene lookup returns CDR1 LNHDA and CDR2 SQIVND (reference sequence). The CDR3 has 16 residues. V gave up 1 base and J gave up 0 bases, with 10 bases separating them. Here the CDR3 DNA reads TGTGCCAGTAGTATAGGAGGAGGTGGAGCCAAAAACATTCAGTACTTC. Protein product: CASSIGGGGAKNIQYF.

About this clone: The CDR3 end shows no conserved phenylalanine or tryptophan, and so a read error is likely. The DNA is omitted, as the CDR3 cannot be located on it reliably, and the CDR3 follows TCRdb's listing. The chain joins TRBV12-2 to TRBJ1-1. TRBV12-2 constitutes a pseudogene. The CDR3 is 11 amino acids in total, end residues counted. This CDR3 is CASRFRAGPLG.

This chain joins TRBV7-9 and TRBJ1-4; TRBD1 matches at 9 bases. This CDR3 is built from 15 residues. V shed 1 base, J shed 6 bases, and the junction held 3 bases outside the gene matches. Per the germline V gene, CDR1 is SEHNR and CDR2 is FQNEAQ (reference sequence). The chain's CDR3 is CASSLDGDRDEKLFF. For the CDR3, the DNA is TGTGCCAGCAGCTTAGATGGGGACAGGGATGAAAAACTGTTTTTT.

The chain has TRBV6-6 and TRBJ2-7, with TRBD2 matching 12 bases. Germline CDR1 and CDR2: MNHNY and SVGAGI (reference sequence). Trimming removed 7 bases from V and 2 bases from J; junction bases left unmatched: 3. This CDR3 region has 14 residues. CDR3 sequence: CASIRLAGAYEQYF. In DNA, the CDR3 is TGTGCCAGCATCCGACTAGCGGGGGCCTACGAGCAGTACTTC.

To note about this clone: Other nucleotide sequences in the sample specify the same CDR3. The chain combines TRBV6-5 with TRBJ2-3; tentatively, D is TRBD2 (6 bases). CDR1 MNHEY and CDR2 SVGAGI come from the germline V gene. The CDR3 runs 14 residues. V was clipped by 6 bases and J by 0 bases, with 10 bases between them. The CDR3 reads CASRRAGSTDTQYF. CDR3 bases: TGTGCCAGCAGGAGGGCGGGGAGCACAGATACGCAGTATTTT.

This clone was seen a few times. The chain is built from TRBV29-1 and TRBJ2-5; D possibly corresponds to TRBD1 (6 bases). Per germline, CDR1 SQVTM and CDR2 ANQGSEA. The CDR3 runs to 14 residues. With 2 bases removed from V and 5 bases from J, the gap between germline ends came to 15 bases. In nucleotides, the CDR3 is TGCAGCGTTGAAATAACAGGGTTGGGGGAGACCCAGTACTTC. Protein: CSVEITGLGETQYF.

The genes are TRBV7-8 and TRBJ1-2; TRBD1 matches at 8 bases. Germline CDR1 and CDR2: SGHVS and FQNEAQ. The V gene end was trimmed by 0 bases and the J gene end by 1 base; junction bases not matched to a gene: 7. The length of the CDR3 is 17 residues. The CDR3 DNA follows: TGTGCCAGCAGCTTAGCTCCCAGGGGGCTCGTTAACTATGGCTACACCTTC. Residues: CASSLAPRGLVNYGYTF.